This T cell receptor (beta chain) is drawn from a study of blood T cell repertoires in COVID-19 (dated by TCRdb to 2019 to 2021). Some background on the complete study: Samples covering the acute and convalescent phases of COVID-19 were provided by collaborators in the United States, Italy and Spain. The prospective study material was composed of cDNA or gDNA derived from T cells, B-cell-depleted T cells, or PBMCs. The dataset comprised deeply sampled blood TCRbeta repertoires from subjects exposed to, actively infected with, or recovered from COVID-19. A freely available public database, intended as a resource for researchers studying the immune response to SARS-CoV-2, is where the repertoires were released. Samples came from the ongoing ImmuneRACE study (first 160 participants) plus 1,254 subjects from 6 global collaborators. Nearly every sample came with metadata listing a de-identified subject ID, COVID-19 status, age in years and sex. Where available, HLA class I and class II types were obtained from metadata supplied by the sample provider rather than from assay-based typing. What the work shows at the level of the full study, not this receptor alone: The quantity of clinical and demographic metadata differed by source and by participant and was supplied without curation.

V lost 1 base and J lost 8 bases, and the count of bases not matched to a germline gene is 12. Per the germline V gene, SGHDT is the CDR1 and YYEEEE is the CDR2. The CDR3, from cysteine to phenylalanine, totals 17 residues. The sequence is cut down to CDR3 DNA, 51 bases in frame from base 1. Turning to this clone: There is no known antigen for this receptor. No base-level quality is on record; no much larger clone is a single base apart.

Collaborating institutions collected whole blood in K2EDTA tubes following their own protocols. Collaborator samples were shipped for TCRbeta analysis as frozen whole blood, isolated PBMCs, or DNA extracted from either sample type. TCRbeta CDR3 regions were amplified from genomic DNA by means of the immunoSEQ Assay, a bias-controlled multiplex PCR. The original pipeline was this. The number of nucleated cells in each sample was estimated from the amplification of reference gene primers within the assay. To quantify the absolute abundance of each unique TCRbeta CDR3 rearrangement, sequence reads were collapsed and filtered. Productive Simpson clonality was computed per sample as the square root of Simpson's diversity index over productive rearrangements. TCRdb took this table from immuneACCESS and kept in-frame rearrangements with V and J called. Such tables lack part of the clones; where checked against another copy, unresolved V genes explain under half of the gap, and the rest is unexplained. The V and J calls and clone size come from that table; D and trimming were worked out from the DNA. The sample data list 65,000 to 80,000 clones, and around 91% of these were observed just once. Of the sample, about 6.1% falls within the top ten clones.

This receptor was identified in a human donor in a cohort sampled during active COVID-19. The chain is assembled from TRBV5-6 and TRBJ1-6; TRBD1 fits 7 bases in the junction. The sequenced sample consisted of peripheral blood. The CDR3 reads CASSLSVRYRGDSPLHF. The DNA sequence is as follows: TGTGCCAGCAGCTTGTCGGTTAGGTACAGGGGAGATTCACCCCTCCACTTT.